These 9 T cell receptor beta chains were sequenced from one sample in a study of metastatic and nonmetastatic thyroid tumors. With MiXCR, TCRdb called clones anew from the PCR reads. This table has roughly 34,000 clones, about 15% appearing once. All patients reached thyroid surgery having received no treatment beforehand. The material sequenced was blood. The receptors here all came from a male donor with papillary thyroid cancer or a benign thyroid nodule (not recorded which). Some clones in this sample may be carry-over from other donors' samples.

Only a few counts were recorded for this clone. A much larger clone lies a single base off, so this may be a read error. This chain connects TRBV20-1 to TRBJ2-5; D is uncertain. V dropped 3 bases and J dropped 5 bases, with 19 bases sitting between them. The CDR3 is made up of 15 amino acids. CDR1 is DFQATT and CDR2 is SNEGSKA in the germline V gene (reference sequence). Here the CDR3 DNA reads TGCAGTGCTAGTACGCCTGGCGGTCGCAGGGAGACCCAGTACTTC. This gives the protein CSASTPGGRRETQYF.

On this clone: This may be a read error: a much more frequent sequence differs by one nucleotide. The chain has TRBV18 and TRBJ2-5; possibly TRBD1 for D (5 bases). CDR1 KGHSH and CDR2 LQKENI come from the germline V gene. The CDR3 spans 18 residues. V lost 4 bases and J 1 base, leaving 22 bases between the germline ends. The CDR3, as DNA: TGTGCCAGCTCACATTACATAACGACAGATACACTCCAAGAGACCCAGTACTTC. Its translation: CASSHYITTDTLQETQYF.

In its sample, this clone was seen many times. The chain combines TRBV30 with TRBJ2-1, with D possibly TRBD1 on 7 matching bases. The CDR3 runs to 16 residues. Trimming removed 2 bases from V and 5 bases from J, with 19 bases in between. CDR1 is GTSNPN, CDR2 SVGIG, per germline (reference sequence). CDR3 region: CAWSKPGGNFDNEQFF. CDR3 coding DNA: TGTGCCTGGAGTAAGCCAGGGGGGAATTTCGACAATGAGCAGTTCTTC.

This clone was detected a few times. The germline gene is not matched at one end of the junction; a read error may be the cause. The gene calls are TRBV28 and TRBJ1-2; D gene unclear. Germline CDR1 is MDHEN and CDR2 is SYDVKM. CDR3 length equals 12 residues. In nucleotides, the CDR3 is TGTGCCAGCAGAAGAACTAACTATGGGTACACCTTC. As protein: CASRRTNYGYTF.

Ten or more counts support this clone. The CDR3 is CASSFRTSGSIGELFF. The CDR3 nucleotides read TGTGCCAGCAGCTTCCGGACTAGCGGGAGTATCGGGGAGCTGTTTTTT. The J gene is TRBJ2-2, the V gene TRBV5-6; TRBD2 matches at 13 bases. This CDR3 is built from 16 residues. Germline V CDR1 and CDR2: SGHDT, YYEEEE. V lost 2 bases to trimming and J lost 7 bases; unmatched junction nucleotides: 5.

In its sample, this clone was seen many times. The chain's CDR3 is CATGTSGKYTGELFF. DNA for the CDR3: TGTGCCACCGGGACTAGCGGGAAATACACCGGGGAGCTGTTTTTT. The chain joins TRBV10-3 to TRBJ2-2; 13 bases fit TRBD2. The J segment lost 3 bases and the V segment lost 10 bases, leaving 5 bases of the junction unmatched. This CDR3 contains 15 residues. Germline lookup yields CDR1 ENHRY and CDR2 SYGVKD.

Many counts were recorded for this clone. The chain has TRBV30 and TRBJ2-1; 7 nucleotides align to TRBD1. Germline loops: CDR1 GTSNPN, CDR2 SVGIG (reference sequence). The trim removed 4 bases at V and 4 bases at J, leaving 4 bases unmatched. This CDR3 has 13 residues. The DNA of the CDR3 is TGTGCCTGGAACAGGGGTGGGTACAATGAGCAGTTCTTC. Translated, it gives CAWNRGGYNEQFF. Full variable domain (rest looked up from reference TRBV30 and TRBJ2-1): SQTIHQWPATLVQPVGSPLSLECTVEGTSNPNLYWYRQAAGRGLQLLFYSVGIGQISSEVPQNLSASRPQDRQFILSSKKLLLSDSGFYLCAWNRGGYNEQFFGPGTRLTVL.

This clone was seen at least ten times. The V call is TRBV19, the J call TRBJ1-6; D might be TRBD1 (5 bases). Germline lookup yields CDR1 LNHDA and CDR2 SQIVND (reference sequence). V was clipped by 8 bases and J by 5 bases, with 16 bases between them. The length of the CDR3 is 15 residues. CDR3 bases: TGTGCCAGTTGTGCCACCGGGACGAATAATTCACCCCTCCACTTT. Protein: CASCATGTNNSPLHF. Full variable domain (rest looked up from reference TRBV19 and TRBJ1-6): DGGITQSPKYLFRKEGQNVTLSCEQNLNHDAMYWYRQDPGQGLRLIYYSQIVNDFQKGDIAEGYSVSREKKESFPLTVTSAQKNPTAFYLCASCATGTNNSPLHFGNGTRLTVT.

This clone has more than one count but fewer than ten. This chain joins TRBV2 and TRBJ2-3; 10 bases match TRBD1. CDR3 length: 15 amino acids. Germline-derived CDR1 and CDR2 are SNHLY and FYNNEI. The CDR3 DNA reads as TGTGGCGGCAAATTGACAGGGGGCTTGACAGATACGCAGTATTTT. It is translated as CGGKLTGGLTDTQYF.